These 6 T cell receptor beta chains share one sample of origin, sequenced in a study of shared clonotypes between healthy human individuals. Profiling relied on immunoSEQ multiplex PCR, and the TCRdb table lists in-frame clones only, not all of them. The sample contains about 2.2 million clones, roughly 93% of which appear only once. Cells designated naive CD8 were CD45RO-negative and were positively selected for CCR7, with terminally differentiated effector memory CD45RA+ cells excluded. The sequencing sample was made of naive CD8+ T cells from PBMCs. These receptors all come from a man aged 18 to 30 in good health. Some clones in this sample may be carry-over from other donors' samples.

The CDR3 coding sequence is TGTGCCAGCGCTGCTAGCGGGAGTAAGTCCTACAATGAGCAGTTCTTC. It encodes CASAASGSKSYNEQFF. V and J are TRBV2 and TRBJ2-1; 10 positions agree with TRBD2. Germline V gene sequence: CDR1 SNHLY, CDR2 FYNNEI. This CDR3 contains 16 residues. The V and J ends lost 8 bases and 1 base, in that order; junction bases with no gene match: 8.

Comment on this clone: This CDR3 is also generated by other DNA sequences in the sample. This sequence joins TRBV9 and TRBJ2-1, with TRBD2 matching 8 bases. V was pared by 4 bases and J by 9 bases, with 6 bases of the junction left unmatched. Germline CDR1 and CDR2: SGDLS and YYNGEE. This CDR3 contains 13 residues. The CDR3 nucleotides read TGTGCCAGCAGCCCCGGACTAGCCCCTGAGCAGTTCTTC. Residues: CASSPGLAPEQFF.

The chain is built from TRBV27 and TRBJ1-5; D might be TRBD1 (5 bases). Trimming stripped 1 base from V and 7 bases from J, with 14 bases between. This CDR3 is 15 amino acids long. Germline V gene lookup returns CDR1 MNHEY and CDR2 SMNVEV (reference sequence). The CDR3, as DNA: TGTGCCAGCAGTTTATATCGGGGCGGCGGGCAGCCCCAGCATTTT. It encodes CASSLYRGGGQPQHF.

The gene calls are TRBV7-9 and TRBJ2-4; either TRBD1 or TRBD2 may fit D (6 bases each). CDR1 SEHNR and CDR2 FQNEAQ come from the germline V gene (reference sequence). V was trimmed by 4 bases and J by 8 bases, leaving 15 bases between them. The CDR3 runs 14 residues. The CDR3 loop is CASSSVNREDIQYF. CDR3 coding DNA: TGTGCCAGCAGCTCCGTAAACAGGGAGGACATTCAGTACTTC.

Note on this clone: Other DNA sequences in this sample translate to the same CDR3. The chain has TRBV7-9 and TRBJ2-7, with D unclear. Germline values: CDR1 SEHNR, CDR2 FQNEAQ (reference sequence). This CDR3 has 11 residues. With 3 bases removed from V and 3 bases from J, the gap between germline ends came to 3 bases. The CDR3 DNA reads TGTGCCAGCAGCTTCGACTACGAGCAGTACTTC. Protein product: CASSFDYEQYF.

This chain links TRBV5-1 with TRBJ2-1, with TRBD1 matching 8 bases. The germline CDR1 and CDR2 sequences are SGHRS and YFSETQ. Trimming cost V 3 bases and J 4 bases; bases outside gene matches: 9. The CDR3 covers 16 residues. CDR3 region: CASSWPRGLSYNEQFF. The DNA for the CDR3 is TGCGCCAGCAGCTGGCCCAGGGGGCTATCATACAATGAGCAGTTCTTC.